These 14 T cell receptor beta chains were all obtained from the same sample, sequenced in a study of spatial heterogeneity in lung cancer. A single record per CDR3 protein comes from TCRdb applying MiXCR to the 5' RACE reads. This table has about 92,000 distinct CDR3 sequences, over 9.5% appearing once. Documented time point: sample taken at primary tumor resection. The specimen was PBMCs, collected at surgery. Receptors were obtained from a male donor with early-stage non-small cell lung cancer.

The sample holds many counts of this clonotype. The chain uses TRBV6-5 and TRBJ1-2; D ambiguous. The CDR3 sequence is 12 residues long. V was clipped by 6 bases and J by 7 bases, with 12 bases between them. Germline lookup yields CDR1 MNHEY and CDR2 SVGAGI. The CDR3 protein is CASRLGPAGYTF. The CDR3 region has the DNA TGTGCCAGCAGACTCGGACCGGCTGGCTACACCTTC.

The CDR3 region has the DNA TGCAGTGCTAGAGATTCCCGGGTCTTCGGAAACACCATATATTTT. This gives the protein CSARDSRVFGNTIYF. The chain combines TRBV20-1 with TRBJ1-3, with D uncertain. The V gene lost 0 bases and the J gene lost 4 bases, with 13 bases spanning the gap. Germline V gives CDR1 DFQATT, CDR2 SNEGSKA (reference sequence). The CDR3 is 15 residues long.

This chain links TRBV5-4 with TRBJ2-7; TRBD2 matches 7 bases. V shed 0 bases and J 2 bases; nucleotides not matched to a gene: 5. The CDR3 extends over 15 amino acids. Germline assignment: CDR1 SGHNT and CDR2 YYREEE (reference sequence). CDR3 coding DNA: TGTGCCAGCAGCTTGGCCGGCAGCGGGACCTACGAGCAGTACTTC. As protein: CASSLAGSGTYEQYF.

The chain is built from TRBV14 and TRBJ1-4, with D unresolved. The CDR3 extends over 15 amino acids. The germline gives CDR1 SGHDN, CDR2 FVKESK. V lost 0 bases and J 5 bases, leaving 10 bases between the germline ends. The CDR3 reads CASSQEGGENEKLFF. The CDR3 DNA reads as TGTGCCAGCAGCCAAGAAGGCGGAGAAAATGAAAAACTGTTTTTT.

In the case of this clonotype: The junction differs from germline at one of its ends, possibly a read error. The gene calls are TRBV13 and TRBJ2-7, with a weak D call TRBD2 (6 bases). CDR1 PRHDT and CDR2 FYEKMQ come from the germline V gene (reference sequence). This CDR3 is built from 14 residues. CDR3 nucleotide sequence: TGTGCCATCAGCGAAGGTCGCGGAGGGGACGAGCAGTACTTC. It codes for CAISEGRGGDEQYF.

This clonotype came up a few times. V is TRBV20-1 and J is TRBJ2-3, with 8 bases that match TRBD2. CDR1 DFQATT and CDR2 SNEGSKA come from the germline V gene (reference sequence). The ends lost 3 bases at V and 3 bases at J; junction bases unmatched: 5. CDR3 size: 14 residues. CDR3 bases: TGCAGTGCTAGGAAGCGGGAGCTTACAGATACGCAGTATTTT. It yields the protein CSARKRELTDTQYF.

The chain carries TRBV23-1 and TRBJ2-5; tentative D call: TRBD2 (6 bases). Being an ORF, TRBV23-1 has a function that is uncertain. The CDR3 spans 14 residues. Trimming shortened V by 4 bases and J by 6 bases, and 15 bases separated the two germline ends. CDR3: CASSPLRTKKTQYF. The CDR3 region has the DNA TGCGCCAGCAGTCCGCTCAGGACTAAGAAGACCCAGTACTTC.

In its sample, this clonotype was seen a few times. V gene TRBV9 combines with J gene TRBJ1-2; D uncertain. Trimming pared 0 bases from V and 2 bases from J, leaving 8 bases between. The CDR3 is 14 residues long. The germline gives CDR1 SGDLS, CDR2 YYNGEE. The CDR3, as DNA: TGTGCCAGCAGCGTAGGAGGCAGGAACTATGGCTACACCTTC. This sequence encodes CASSVGGRNYGYTF.

In this sample, this clonotype turned up many times. The chain employs TRBV5-1 and TRBJ1-2; 10 nucleotides align to TRBD1. The V and J ends lost 3 bases and 4 bases, in that order; junction bases with no gene match: 6. The CDR3 spans 15 residues. The germline V gene has CDR1 SGHRS and CDR2 YFSETQ. CDR3 region: CASSSGTGVGYGYTF. As DNA, the CDR3 is TGCGCCAGCAGCTCCGGGACAGGGGTTGGCTATGGCTACACCTTC.

In its sample, this clonotype was seen a few times. The chain is built from TRBV12-3 or TRBV12-4 and TRBJ1-1; possible D gene TRBD1, 5 bases. This CDR3 spans 16 amino acids. The V and J ends lost 7 bases and 1 base respectively, with 19 bases between them. Here the CDR3 DNA reads TGTGCCAGCAATTTCAACTCCGGGACGGAGAACACTGAAGCTTTCTTT. Its translation: CASNFNSGTENTEAFF.

This sequence joins TRBV28 and TRBJ2-7; tentatively, D is TRBD2 (6 bases). This CDR3 region has 16 residues. In germline, CDR1 is MDHEN, CDR2 SYDVKM. The V gene lost 4 bases and the J gene lost 2 bases, with 18 bases spanning the gap. CDR3 sequence (DNA): TGTGCCAGCAGTTCCTCCTCGGCGGGGATCGCCTACGAGCAGTACTTC. Translated: CASSSSSAGIAYEQYF.

This clonotype was detected only a few times. This chain joins TRBV2 and TRBJ2-3; D may be TRBD2 (5 bases). This CDR3 is 17 amino acids long. The V end lost 5 bases, the J end lost 0 bases, and 18 bases lay between the germline ends. Germline V lookup: CDR1 SNHLY, CDR2 FYNNEI. As DNA, the CDR3 is TGTGCCAGCAGTATCCCCCGGGATCTATCTAGCACAGATACGCAGTATTTT. It yields the protein CASSIPRDLSSTDTQYF.

Many counts were recorded for this clonotype. CDR3 DNA sequence: TGTGCCAGCAGCTTAGGGGGAGCGAGAAGCTCCTACAATGAGCAGTTCTTC. It specifies CASSLGGARSSYNEQFF. V and J are TRBV7-2 and TRBJ2-1; D is perhaps TRBD2 (5 bases). Germline V gives CDR1 SGHTA, CDR2 FQGNSA. The CDR3 contains 17 residues. Trimming left V 1 base short and J 0 bases short, with 13 bases between.

This clonotype was detected only a few times. The chain employs TRBV5-4 and TRBJ2-2; 14 bases match TRBD2. The CDR3 covers 17 residues. The J segment lost 4 bases and the V segment lost 0 bases, leaving 2 bases of the junction unmatched. Germline V gene data show CDR1 as SGHNT and CDR2 as YYREEE (reference sequence). DNA for the CDR3: TGTGCCAGCAGCTTGGGACTAGCGGGAGGGCTCACCGGGGAGCTGTTTTTT. Protein: CASSLGLAGGLTGELFF.